This TCR beta chain appears in the sequencing data of a study of blood T cell repertoires in COVID-19. Only in-frame clones appear in the TCRdb table, and some are missing; sequencing was by immunoSEQ multiplex PCR. In the table there are about 80,000 clones, 84% of which are singletons. The germline CDR1 and CDR2 sequences are LGHNA and YNFKEQ. The CDR3 spans 19 residues. V was trimmed by 1 base and J by 7 bases, leaving 25 bases between them. The TCR sequence derives from a man aged 50 or older with acute or convalescent COVID-19. The sequencing sample was made of peripheral blood. The chain uses TRBV4-2 and TRBJ1-4; D remains unclear. The CDR3 reads CASSQGRVGISGLFEKLFF. The CDR3, as DNA: TGTGCCAGCAGCCAAGGGAGGGTGGGGATTAGCGGGCTTTTTGAAAAACTGTTTTTT.